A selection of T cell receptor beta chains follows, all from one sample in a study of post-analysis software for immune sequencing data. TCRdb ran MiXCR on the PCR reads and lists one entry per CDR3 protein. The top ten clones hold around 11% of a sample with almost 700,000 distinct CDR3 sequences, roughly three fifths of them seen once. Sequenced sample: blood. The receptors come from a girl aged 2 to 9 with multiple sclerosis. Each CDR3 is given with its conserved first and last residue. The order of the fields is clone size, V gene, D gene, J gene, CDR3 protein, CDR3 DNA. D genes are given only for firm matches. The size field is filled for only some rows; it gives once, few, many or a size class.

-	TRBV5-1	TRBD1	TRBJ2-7	CASSQPDRSNEQYF	TGCGCCAGCAGCCAGCCGGACAGGAGTAACGAGCAGTACTTC
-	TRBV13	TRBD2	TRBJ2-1	CASSTPLAGDHNEQFF	TGTGCCAGCAGTACGCCACTAGCGGGAGACCACAATGAGCAGTTCTTC
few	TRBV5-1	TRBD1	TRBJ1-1	CASAGGRSEAFF	TGCGCCAGCGCAGGGGGTAGAAGTGAAGCTTTCTTT
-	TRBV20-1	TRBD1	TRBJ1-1	CSATPGQGKRNTEAFF	TGCAGTGCTACACCGGGACAGGGTAAGCGGAACACTGAAGCTTTCTTT
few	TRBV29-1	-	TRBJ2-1	CSVEDQTRGPYNEQFF	TGCAGCGTTGAAGATCAGACCAGAGGACCCTACAATGAGCAGTTCTTC
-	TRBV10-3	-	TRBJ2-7	CAISESLWDEQYF	TGTGCCATCAGTGAGTCCCTATGGGACGAGCAGTACTTC
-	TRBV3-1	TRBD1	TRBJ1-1	CASSLLDRGRTEAFF	TGTGCCAGCAGCCTCTTGGACAGGGGGAGGACTGAAGCTTTCTTT
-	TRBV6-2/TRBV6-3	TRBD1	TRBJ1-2	CASSYPGQGASYGYTF	TGTGCCAGCAGTTACCCCGGACAGGGGGCTAGCTATGGCTACACCTTC
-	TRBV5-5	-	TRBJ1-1	CASSPPGGSRNLRAFF	TGTGCCAGCAGCCCCCCGGGTGGCAGCCGGAACCTGAGAGCTTTCTTT
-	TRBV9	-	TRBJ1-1	CASSVGLGVPFEAFF	TGTGCCAGCAGCGTAGGATTAGGGGTACCCTTCGAAGCTTTCTTT
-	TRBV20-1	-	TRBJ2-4	CSARAPPDRNIQYF	TGCAGTGCTAGAGCCCCCCCCGACCGAAACATTCAGTACTTC
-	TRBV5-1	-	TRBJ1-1	CASSLNRMNTEAFF	TGCGCCAGCAGCTTAAACAGGATGAACACTGAAGCTTTCTTT
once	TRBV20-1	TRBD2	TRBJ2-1	CSARDPGLGLHEQFF	TGCAGTGCTAGAGATCCGGGACTAGGGTTACATGAGCAGTTCTTC
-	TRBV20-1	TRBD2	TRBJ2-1	CSANIAGEAYNEQFF	TGCAGTGCTAACATAGCGGGAGAGGCCTACAATGAGCAGTTCTTC
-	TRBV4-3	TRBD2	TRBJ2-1	CASSQDETSGGEPYNEQFF	TGCGCCAGCAGCCAAGATGAGACTAGCGGGGGGGAGCCCTACAATGAGCAGTTCTTC
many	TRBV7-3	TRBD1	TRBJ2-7	CASSPGTGPYEQYF	TGCGCCAGCAGCCCCGGGACAGGGCCCTACGAGCAGTACTTC
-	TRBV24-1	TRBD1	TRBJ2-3	CATSDRTGGTDTQYF	TGTGCCACCAGTGATCGGACAGGGGGCACAGATACGCAGTATTTT
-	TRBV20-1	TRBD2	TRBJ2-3	CSAVRTSGRADTQYF	TGCAGTGCTGTCCGGACTAGCGGGAGGGCAGATACGCAGTATTTT
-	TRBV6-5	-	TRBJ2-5	CASSSRYQGKQTQYF	TGTGCCAGCAGCTCCCGTTATCAGGGAAAGCAGACCCAGTACTTC
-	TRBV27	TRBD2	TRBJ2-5	CASRLRGAREQYF	TGTGCCAGCAGATTGCGGGGGGCAAGGGAGCAGTACTTC
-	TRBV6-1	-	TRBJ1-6	CASSEGGGGGSPLHF	TGTGCCAGCAGTGAAGGCGGGGGCGGCGGTTCACCCCTCCACTTT
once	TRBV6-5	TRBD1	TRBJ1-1	CASSRDRSRTEAFF	TGTGCCAGCAGCCGGGACAGGAGCAGGACTGAAGCTTTCTTT
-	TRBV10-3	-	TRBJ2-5	CASTMGGRETQYF	TGTGCCTCGACGATGGGGGGGCGAGAGACCCAGTACTTC
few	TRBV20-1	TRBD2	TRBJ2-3	CSASALAGGTDTQYF	TGCAGTGCTAGTGCCCTAGCGGGGGGCACAGATACGCAGTATTTT
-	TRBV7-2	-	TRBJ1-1	CASSLDSSGTLRAFF	TGTGCCAGCAGCTTAGACTCGTCAGGGACCTTGAGAGCTTTCTTT
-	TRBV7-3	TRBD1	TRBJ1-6	CASSYRGVNSPLHF	TGTGCCAGCAGCTACAGGGGGGTAAATTCACCCCTCCACTTT
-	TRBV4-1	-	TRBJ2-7	CASSQPGDFREQYF	TGCGCCAGCAGCCAACCGGGGGACTTTCGCGAGCAGTACTTC
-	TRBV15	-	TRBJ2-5	CATSRDNGDQETQYF	TGTGCCACCAGCAGAGATAACGGAGACCAAGAGACCCAGTACTTC
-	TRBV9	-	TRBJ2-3	CASSVPLGAEDTQYF	TGTGCCAGCAGCGTCCCCCTCGGGGCTGAAGATACGCAGTATTTT
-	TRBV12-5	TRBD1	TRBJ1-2	CASGSGTGNDYGYTF	TGTGCTAGTGGTTCAGGGACAGGGAACGACTATGGCTACACCTTC
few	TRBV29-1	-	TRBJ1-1	CSVVGFLNTEAFF	TGCAGCGTTGTTGGATTCCTGAACACTGAAGCTTTCTTT
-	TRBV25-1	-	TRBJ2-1	CASISDFSYNEQFF	TGTGCCAGCATTAGCGACTTTAGCTACAATGAGCAGTTCTTC
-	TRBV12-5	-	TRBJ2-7	CASGLFPYEQYF	TGTGCTAGTGGTTTGTTTCCCTACGAGCAGTACTTC
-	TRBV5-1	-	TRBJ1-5	CASSASGGVCHTHDALCSNQPQHF	TGCGCCAGCAGCGCGTCGGGGGGGGTTTGCCACACTCATGATGCACTGTGTAGCAATCAGCCCCAGCATTTT
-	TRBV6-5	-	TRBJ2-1	CASSWDGGGSYNEQFF	TGTGCCAGCAGTTGGGACGGGGGTGGGTCCTACAATGAGCAGTTCTTC
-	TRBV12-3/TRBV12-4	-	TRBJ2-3	CASSFKGGADLTTDTQYF	TGTGCCAGCAGTTTTAAGGGAGGAGCGGACCTAACGACAGATACGCAGTATTTT
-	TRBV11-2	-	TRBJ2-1	CASSPGRRYNEQFF	TGTGCCAGCAGCCCAGGCCGGCGGTACAATGAGCAGTTCTTC
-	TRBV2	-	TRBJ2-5	CASSATGTGSETQYF	TGTGCCAGCAGCGCCACCGGGACCGGCTCGGAGACCCAGTACTTC
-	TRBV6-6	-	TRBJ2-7	CASNSPGRDRSYEQYF	TGTGCCAGCAACTCGCCCGGGCGGGATCGTTCCTACGAGCAGTACTTC
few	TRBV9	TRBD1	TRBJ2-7	CASSVDPPGQTRDEQYF	TGTGCCAGCAGCGTAGATCCCCCGGGACAGACTCGGGACGAGCAGTACTTC
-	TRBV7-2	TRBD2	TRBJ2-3	CASSSGTSGGWDTQYF	TGTGCCAGCAGCTCAGGGACTAGCGGGGGATGGGATACGCAGTATTTT
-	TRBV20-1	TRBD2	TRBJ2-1	CSAGDGGLATNEQFF	TGCAGTGCCGGCGATGGCGGACTAGCTACGAATGAGCAGTTCTTC
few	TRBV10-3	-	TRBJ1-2	CAISESRQVGYTF	TGTGCCATCAGTGAGTCCCGACAGGTCGGCTACACCTTC
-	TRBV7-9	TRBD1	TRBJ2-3	CASSLEPGQGADTQYF	TGTGCCAGCAGCTTAGAACCGGGACAGGGGGCAGATACGCAGTATTTT
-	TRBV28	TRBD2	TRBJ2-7	CASSPGLAGLLSQSYEQYF	TGTGCCAGCAGTCCGGGACTAGCGGGGTTGTTGTCCCAATCCTACGAGCAGTACTTC
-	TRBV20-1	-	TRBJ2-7	CSARSGRIYEQYF	TGCAGTGCTAGGTCCGGGAGAATCTACGAGCAGTACTTC
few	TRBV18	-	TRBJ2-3	CASSLSYTDTQYF	TGTGCCAGCTCTCTATCCTACACAGATACGCAGTATTTT
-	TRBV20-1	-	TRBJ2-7	CSANGLTYEQYF	TGCAGTGCTAACGGATTAACCTACGAGCAGTACTTC